A single sample gave rise to the 17 T cell receptor beta chains below, sequenced in a study of CD8 T cells in Susac syndrome. Random hexamers were used to reverse transcribe about 0.5 to 1 ug of RNA. TCRdb itself ran the immunoSEQ multiplex PCR reads through MiXCR, one entry per CDR3 protein. In the table there are around 200,000 distinct CDR3 sequences, 90% to 97% of which are singletons. Sequenced sample: CD4+ T cells from PBMCs. The receptors derive from a human donor with Susac syndrome.

This rearrangement joins TRBV14 to TRBJ2-5; maybe TRBD1 (6 bases). Trimming stripped 2 bases from V and 5 bases from J, with 12 bases between. The V gene's germline CDR1 is SGHDN and CDR2 FVKESK. The CDR3 runs to 14 residues. The CDR3 nucleotides read TGTGCCAGCAGCCAAAAAGGGGGTTCCGAGACCCAGTACTTC. Residues: CASSQKGGSETQYF.

J is TRBJ2-7 and V is TRBV9, with D perhaps TRBD1 (6 bases). Germline V CDR1 and CDR2: SGDLS, YYNGEE. Trimming pared 4 bases from V and 5 bases from J, leaving 16 bases between. CDR3 length equals 14 residues. DNA for the CDR3: TGTGCCAGCAGCTCGGGACACCCAAAGGACGAGCAGTACTTC. It specifies CASSSGHPKDEQYF.

The rearrangement uses TRBV10-3 and TRBJ2-7, with D perhaps matching TRBD1 (5 bases). The germline CDR1 and CDR2 sequences are ENHRY and SYGVKD. V shed 0 bases and J shed 2 bases, with 17 bases lying between them. This CDR3 contains 17 residues. The CDR3 sequence is CAISESGQASSPYEQYF. CDR3 bases: TGTGCCATCAGTGAGTCGGGGCAGGCCTCTAGTCCCTACGAGCAGTACTTC.

The gene calls are TRBV4-3 and TRBJ2-7; 9 bases are a match to TRBD2. With V trimmed by 0 bases and J by 4 bases, 7 bases remained unmatched. This CDR3 comprises 16 residues. Germline CDR1 reads LGHNA; CDR2 reads YSLEER. The CDR3 protein is CASSQEPDSGGYEQYF. The CDR3 nucleotides read TGCGCCAGCAGCCAAGAACCGGATAGCGGGGGATACGAGCAGTACTTC.

This chain uses TRBV19 with TRBJ1-2, with D uncertain. From germline, CDR1 is LNHDA and CDR2 SQIVND (reference sequence). The CDR3 runs to 13 residues. V lost 7 bases, J lost 6 bases, and 15 bases lay in between. CDR3 in amino acids: CASKIDIENGYTF. The CDR3 nucleotides read TGTGCCAGTAAGATCGACATCGAAAATGGCTACACCTTC.

V and J are TRBV30 and TRBJ1-5; D remains ambiguous. There are 13 residues in the CDR3. The ends were cut back, 0 bases at V and 5 bases at J, with 8 bases in the middle. CDR1 is GTSNPN and CDR2 is SVGIG in the germline V gene (reference sequence). CDR3 in amino acids: CAWSVQVDQPQHF. The CDR3 nucleotides read TGTGCCTGGAGTGTTCAGGTGGATCAGCCCCAGCATTTT.

In this sample, this clonotype turned up once. The chain carries TRBV20-1 and TRBJ1-2; TRBD1 matches at 7 bases. V was pared by 3 bases and J by 6 bases, with 10 bases of the junction left unmatched. This CDR3 has 14 residues. The germline gives CDR1 DFQATT, CDR2 SNEGSKA (reference sequence). The CDR3 loop reads CSARFQGVEDGYTF. Written as DNA, the CDR3 is TGCAGTGCTAGGTTTCAGGGGGTCGAGGATGGCTACACCTTC.

This clonotype was detected once. This rearrangement joins TRBV5-6 to TRBJ2-3, with 11 bases lining up with TRBD1. This CDR3 region has 17 residues. Per the germline V gene, CDR1 is SGHDT and CDR2 is YYEEEE. Trimming cost V 3 bases and J 1 base; bases outside gene matches: 7. This CDR3 is CASSWTGGFSGTDTQYF. The CDR3 DNA sequence: TGTGCCAGCAGCTGGACAGGGGGCTTTTCGGGCACAGATACGCAGTATTTT.

This chain links TRBV6-1 with TRBJ2-2; 8 nucleotides align to TRBD2. Trimming removed 7 bases from V and 4 bases from J; junction bases left unmatched: 8. Germline V lookup: CDR1 MNHNS, CDR2 SASEGT. This CDR3 spans 15 amino acids. CDR3 in amino acids: CASIYSGAGTGELFF. The CDR3 nucleotides are TGTGCCAGCATATATAGCGGGGCGGGCACCGGGGAGCTGTTTTTT.

The genes are TRBV25-1 and TRBJ1-4; maybe TRBD1 (5 bases). In germline, CDR1 is MGHDK, CDR2 SYGVNS. Trimming removed 6 bases at V and 8 bases at J, with 13 bases between. This CDR3 has 13 amino acids. As DNA, the CDR3 is TGTGCCAGCAGACGGGAGGGGCACGAAAAACTGTTTTTT. Encoded protein: CASRREGHEKLFF.

The chain links TRBV6-2 or TRBV6-3 to TRBJ2-1, with D maybe TRBD2 (6 bases). From germline, CDR1 is MNHEY and CDR2 SVGEGT. V was cut by 6 bases and J by 7 bases, with 13 bases left in between. CDR3 size: 13 residues. CDR3 protein: CASSRGTGNEQFF. The CDR3 nucleotides are TGTGCCAGCAGCCGTGGGACTGGAAATGAGCAGTTCTTC.

The J gene is TRBJ2-2, the V gene TRBV7-3; D uncertain. The V gene's germline CDR1 is SGHTA and CDR2 FQGTGA. Trimming took 1 base from V and 3 from J, leaving 3 bases between them. This CDR3 is built from 13 residues. CDR3: CASSLMDTGELFF. The CDR3, as DNA: TGTGCCAGCAGCTTAATGGACACCGGGGAGCTGTTTTTT.

The chain is built from TRBV20-1 and TRBJ1-1, with 9 nucleotides matching TRBD1. The J segment lost 3 bases and the V segment lost 5 bases, leaving 7 bases of the junction unmatched. CDR3 length: 14 residues. Germline values: CDR1 DFQATT, CDR2 SNEGSKA (reference sequence). The CDR3 DNA reads as TGCAGTGCTCAGGGGGACAGGGACTACACTGAAGCTTTCTTT. This encodes CSAQGDRDYTEAFF.

The chain uses TRBV7-2 and TRBJ2-3; no definite D call. This CDR3 spans 15 amino acids. The germline V and J ends were trimmed by 5 bases and 2 bases, with 14 bases remaining between them. Germline values: CDR1 SGHTA, CDR2 FQGNSA. Here the CDR3 DNA reads TGTGCCAGCAGCAAAGTTCCGTCCGCCACAGATACGCAGTATTTT. Translating it yields CASSKVPSATDTQYF.

The J gene is TRBJ2-2, the V gene TRBV7-9, with 8 bases identical to TRBD2. The germline V gene encodes CDR1 SEHNR and CDR2 FQNEAQ (reference sequence). CDR3 length: 16 residues. Trimming at V came to 5 bases and at J to 4 bases, leaving 9 bases not matched to a gene. CDR3 region: CASSTGLASTTGELFF. Here the CDR3 DNA reads TGTGCCAGCAGCACCGGACTAGCCTCGACCACCGGGGAGCTGTTTTTT.

The gene calls are TRBV3-1 and TRBJ2-5, with D perhaps matching TRBD1 (5 bases). Germline V gives CDR1 LGHDT, CDR2 YNNKEL (reference sequence). The CDR3 loop spans 14 amino acids. V dropped 1 base and J dropped 1 base, with 7 bases sitting between them. This CDR3 reads CASSQVGVQETQYF. CDR3 DNA: TGTGCCAGCAGCCAAGTAGGGGTCCAAGAGACCCAGTACTTC.

V and J are TRBV5-1 and TRBJ2-7; 9 bases line up with TRBD1. This CDR3 comprises 15 residues. V dropped 4 bases and J dropped 2; count of bases not matched to a gene: 7. Germline assignment: CDR1 SGHRS and CDR2 YFSETQ. This CDR3 reads CASSTGQGTTYEQYF. The CDR3 nucleotides are TGCGCCAGCAGCACCGGACAGGGGACAACCTACGAGCAGTACTTC.